This T cell receptor (beta chain) was captured by sequencing in a study of T cells in localized non-small cell lung cancer. Study-level points and caveats: Density of T cells in blood, when higher, went with longer overall survival. Without multi-region sequencing, intratumor heterogeneity could not be excluded. There was higher T cell clonality in uninvolved adjacent lung than in tumor, and it was highest there. Researchers found a median around 57 of the top 100 tumor clones in adjacent lung.

The trim removed 2 bases at V and 0 bases at J, leaving 7 bases unmatched. CDR3 length: 16 residues. Some clones are missing from TCRdb's copy, which holds only in-frame ones; the method was immunoSEQ multiplex PCR. The sample gives 45,000 to 70,000 clones, about nine tenths of which show up once; 4.5% to 5.5% is in the top ten. As for this clone: The target antigen is unknown.

This receptor was identified in a woman aged 40-75 years with stage I lung adenocarcinoma. The starting material was peripheral blood, obtained before any cancer treatment. The J gene is TRBJ2-7, the V gene TRBV23-1, with TRBD2 matching over 7 bases. TRBV23-1 is an open reading frame whose function is uncertain. The CDR3 coding sequence is TGCGCCAGCAGTCAACTAGCGGCTACTAGCTCCTACGAGCAGTACTTC. Its protein product is CASSQLAATSSYEQYF.